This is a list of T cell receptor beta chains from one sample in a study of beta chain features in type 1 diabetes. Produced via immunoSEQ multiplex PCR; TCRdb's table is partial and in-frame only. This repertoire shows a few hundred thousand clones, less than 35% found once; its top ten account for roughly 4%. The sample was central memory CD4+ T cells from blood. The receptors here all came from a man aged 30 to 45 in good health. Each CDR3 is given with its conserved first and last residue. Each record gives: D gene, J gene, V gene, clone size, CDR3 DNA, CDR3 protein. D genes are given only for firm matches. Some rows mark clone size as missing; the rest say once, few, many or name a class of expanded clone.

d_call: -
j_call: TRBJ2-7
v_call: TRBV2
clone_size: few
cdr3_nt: TGTGCCATCGCGACAGGCCCCGAGCAGTACTTC
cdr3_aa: CAIATGPEQYF

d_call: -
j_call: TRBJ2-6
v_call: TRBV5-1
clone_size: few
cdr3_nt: TGCGCCAGCAGCTTGGCCGAGGCAGGGTTCTCTGGGGCCAACGTCCTGACTTTC
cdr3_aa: CASSLAEAGFSGANVLTF

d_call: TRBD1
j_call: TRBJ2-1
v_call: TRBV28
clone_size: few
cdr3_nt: TGTGCCAGCAGTCCGGGACAGGGGGCTAGGAGGAATGAGCAGTTCTTC
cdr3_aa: CASSPGQGARRNEQFF

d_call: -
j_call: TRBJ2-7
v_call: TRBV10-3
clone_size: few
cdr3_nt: TGTGCCATTAAAAACTTGGGTGTGAACGAGCAGTACTTC
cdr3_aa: CAIKNLGVNEQYF

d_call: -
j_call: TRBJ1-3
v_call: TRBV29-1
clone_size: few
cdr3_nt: TGCAGCGTTGAAGATCATAAGGGAAACTCTGGAAACACCATATATTTT
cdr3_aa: CSVEDHKGNSGNTIYF

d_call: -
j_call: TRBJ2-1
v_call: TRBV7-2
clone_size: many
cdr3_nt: TGTGCCAGCAGCTTGGCCATCGCGGGGGAGCAGTTCTTC
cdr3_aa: CASSLAIAGEQFF

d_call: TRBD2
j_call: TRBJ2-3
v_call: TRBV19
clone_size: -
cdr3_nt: TGTGCCAGTATGCCGTATGGGCTAGCGGGGGGCACAGATACGCAGTATTTT
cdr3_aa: CASMPYGLAGGTDTQYF

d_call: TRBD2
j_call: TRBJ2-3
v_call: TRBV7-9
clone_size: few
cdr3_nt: TGTGCCAGCAGCTTAGGAGCTAGCGGGTATACCGCAGATACGCAGTATTTT
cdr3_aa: CASSLGASGYTADTQYF

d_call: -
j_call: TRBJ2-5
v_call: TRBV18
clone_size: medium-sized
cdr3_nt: TGTGCCAGCTCACCACTAGCGACCCAAGAGACCCAGTACTTC
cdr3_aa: CASSPLATQETQYF

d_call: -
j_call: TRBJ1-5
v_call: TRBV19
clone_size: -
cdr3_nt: TGTGCCAGTAGTAGACAGAGCAATCAGCCCCAGCATTTT
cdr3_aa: CASSRQSNQPQHF

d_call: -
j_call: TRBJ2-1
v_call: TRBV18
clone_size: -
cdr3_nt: TGTGCCAGCTCACCGCCTCTTGGCGCAGGCAATGAGCAGTTCTTC
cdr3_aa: CASSPPLGAGNEQFF

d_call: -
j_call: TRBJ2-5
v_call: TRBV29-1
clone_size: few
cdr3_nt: TGCAGCGTTGGGGGTTCCCGGTCCCGGGGGGAGACCCAGTACTTC
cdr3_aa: CSVGGSRSRGETQYF

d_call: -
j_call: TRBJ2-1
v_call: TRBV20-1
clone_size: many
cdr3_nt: TGCAGTGCTAGCGGGGCGCAGTTCTTC
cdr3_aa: CSASGAQFF

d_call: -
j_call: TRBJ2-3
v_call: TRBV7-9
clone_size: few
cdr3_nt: TGTGCCAGCAGTTTATCGGACTACACAGATACGCAGTATTTT
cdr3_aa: CASSLSDYTDTQYF

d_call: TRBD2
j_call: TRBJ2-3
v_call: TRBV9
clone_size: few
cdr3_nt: TGTGCCAGCAGCGGACTAGCGGGATCGGGGGATACGCAGTATTTT
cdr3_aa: CASSGLAGSGDTQYF

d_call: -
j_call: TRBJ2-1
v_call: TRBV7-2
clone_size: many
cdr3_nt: TGTGCCAGCAGCTCCCGCGGCGGGACTTACAATGAGCAGTTCTTC
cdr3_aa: CASSSRGGTYNEQFF

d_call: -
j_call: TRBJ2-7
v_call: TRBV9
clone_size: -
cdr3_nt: TGTGCCAGCAGCGTCACAGGGAGCTCCTACGAGCAGTACTTC
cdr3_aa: CASSVTGSSYEQYF

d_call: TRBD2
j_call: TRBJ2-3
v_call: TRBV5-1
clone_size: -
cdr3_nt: TGCGCCAGCAGCTCCCTAGCGGGAGCACCAGATACGCAGTATTTT
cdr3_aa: CASSSLAGAPDTQYF

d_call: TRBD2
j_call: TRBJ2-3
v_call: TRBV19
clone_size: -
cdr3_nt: TGTGCCAGTAGCCCGGGACTACATACGCAGTATTTT
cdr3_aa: CASSPGLHTQYF

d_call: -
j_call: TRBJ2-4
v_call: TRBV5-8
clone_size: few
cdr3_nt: TGTGCCAGCCGAGTAGCGGTACACAAAAACATTCAGTACTTC
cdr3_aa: CASRVAVHKNIQYF

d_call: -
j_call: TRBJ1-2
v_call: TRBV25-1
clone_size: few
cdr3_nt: TGTGCCAGCAGCCGGACAGTGTTTGATGGCTACACCTTC
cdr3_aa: CASSRTVFDGYTF

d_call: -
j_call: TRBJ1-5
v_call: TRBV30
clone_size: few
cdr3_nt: TGTGCCTGGAGTGTATCACCTGGGGGTCAGCCCCAGCATTTT
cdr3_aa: CAWSVSPGGQPQHF

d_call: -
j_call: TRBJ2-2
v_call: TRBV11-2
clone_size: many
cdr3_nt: TGTGCCAGCAGCCCACGCTTCCAGACGGCCGAGAACACCGGGGAGCTGTTTTTT
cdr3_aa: CASSPRFQTAENTGELFF

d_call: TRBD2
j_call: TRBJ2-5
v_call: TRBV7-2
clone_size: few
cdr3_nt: TGTGCCAGCAGCTCCCCTAGCGGGAGGGGGGAGACCCAGTACTTC
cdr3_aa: CASSSPSGRGETQYF

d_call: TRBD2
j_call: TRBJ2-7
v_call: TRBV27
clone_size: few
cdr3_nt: TGTGCCAGCAAACTAGCGGGAGGAGGCGAGCAGTACTTC
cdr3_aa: CASKLAGGGEQYF

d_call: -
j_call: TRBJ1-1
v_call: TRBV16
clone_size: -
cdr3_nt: TGTGCCAGCAGCCAGATACGGGCCAGGGAAGCTTTCTTT
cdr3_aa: CASSQIRAREAFF

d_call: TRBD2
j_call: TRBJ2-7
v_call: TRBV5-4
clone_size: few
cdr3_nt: TGTGCCAGCGGATCTAAGACTAGCCCTTTAGGCTACGAGCAGTACTTC
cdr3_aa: CASGSKTSPLGYEQYF

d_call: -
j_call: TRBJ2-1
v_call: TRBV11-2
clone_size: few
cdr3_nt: TGTGCCAGCAGCTTTCTACAAAACTCCAATGAGCAGTTCTTC
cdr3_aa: CASSFLQNSNEQFF